This passage covers 26 T cell receptor beta chains from one sample sequenced in a study of cytomegalovirus exposure and HLA in healthy donors. The PCR employed 60 Vbeta primers together with 13 Jbeta primers. The method was immunoSEQ multiplex PCR; TCRdb's version includes in-frame clones alone and lacks a portion of them. The sample comprises approximately 120,000 clones, approximately 80% of which are singletons, and about 2% rests with the top ten. Source material: PBMCs. Every receptor here comes from a man aged 50 to 59 in good health and CMV-seronegative.

The V gene is TRBV5-1, the J gene TRBJ1-4, with TRBD1 matching 12 bases. CDR3 length equals 16 residues. Germline-derived CDR1 and CDR2 are SGHRS and YFSETQ. Trimming took 5 bases from V and 7 from J; bases not matched to a gene: 9. The CDR3 here is CASSTSGTGGFEKLFF. The CDR3 DNA reads as TGCGCCAGCAGTACGTCCGGGACAGGGGGCTTTGAAAAACTGTTTTTT.

This clone was detected once. The genes are TRBV9 and TRBJ2-3; tentative D call: TRBD2 (6 bases). Per germline, CDR1 SGDLS and CDR2 YYNGEE. Trimming left V 6 bases short and J 2 bases short, with 19 bases between. CDR3 length: 16 residues. CDR3 residues: CASTPPGDFYTDTQYF. The CDR3 coding sequence is TGTGCCAGCACCCCACCGGGGGACTTTTACACAGATACGCAGTATTTT.

This chain connects TRBV5-6 to TRBJ1-1, with D maybe TRBD1 (6 bases). CDR3 size: 14 residues. In germline, CDR1 is SGHDT, CDR2 YYEEEE. Trimming left V 4 bases short and J 1 base short, with 11 bases between. CDR3 amino acids: CASSQDRPNTEAFF. CDR3 nucleotides: TGTGCCAGCAGCCAGGACAGACCGAACACTGAAGCTTTCTTT.

This chain joins TRBV2 and TRBJ2-1, with a possible D match to TRBD2 (7 bases). CDR1 and CDR2 from the germline V gene are SNHLY and FYNNEI. The V end was cut by 7 bases, the J end by 5 bases, with 15 bases between. The CDR3 is made up of 14 amino acids. CDR3 protein: CASKRDTSDNEQFF. CDR3 nucleotides: TGTGCCAGCAAGCGGGACACGTCGGACAATGAGCAGTTCTTC.

The chain is built from TRBV6-1 and TRBJ2-5; maybe TRBD1 (6 bases). V lost 6 bases to trimming and J lost 4 bases, with 18 bases between them. The CDR3 spans 15 residues. The V gene's germline CDR1 is MNHNS and CDR2 SASEGT. CDR3 sequence: CASRADGTRRETQYF. For the CDR3, the DNA is TGTGCCAGCAGGGCCGACGGGACACGACGAGAGACCCAGTACTTC.

V usage is TRBV7-2 and J usage is TRBJ1-2; 7 bases are a match to TRBD1. V lost 2 bases, J lost 5 bases, and 5 bases stayed unmatched. CDR3 size: 14 residues. CDR1 is SGHTA and CDR2 is FQGNSA in the germline V gene. Here the CDR3 reads CASSLPGGQYGYTF. The CDR3 DNA reads TGTGCCAGCAGCTTACCAGGGGGTCAATATGGCTACACCTTC.

This chain joins TRBV19 and TRBJ1-5, with D hard to call. Germline CDR1 is LNHDA and CDR2 is SQIVND (reference sequence). The CDR3 runs 20 residues. V lost 4 bases and J 1 base, leaving 26 bases between the germline ends. This CDR3 is CASSTLSGIRSYGSNQPQHF. In DNA form, the CDR3 reads TGTGCCAGTAGTACTTTGTCGGGGATTCGGAGCTACGGAAGCAATCAGCCCCAGCATTTT.

The genes are TRBV6-6 and TRBJ1-1; D remains ambiguous. V lost 7 bases and J 10 bases, leaving 19 bases between the germline ends. Per germline, CDR1 MNHNY and CDR2 SVGAGI (reference sequence). This CDR3 has 13 residues. The CDR3 sequence is CASTPRLHEGAFF. CDR3 nucleotide sequence: TGTGCCAGCACCCCACGTCTCCATGAGGGAGCTTTCTTT.

This clone was detected once. The rearrangement links TRBV5-1 to TRBJ1-1; D ambiguous. CDR1 is SGHRS and CDR2 is YFSETQ in the germline V gene. The CDR3 has 14 residues. V was trimmed by 1 base and J by 1 base, leaving 8 bases between them. The CDR3 region is CASSLFAQNTEAFF. CDR3 nucleotide sequence: TGCGCCAGCAGCTTGTTTGCACAGAACACTGAAGCTTTCTTT.

V usage is TRBV4-1 and J usage is TRBJ2-7; D gene unclear. CDR1 and CDR2 from the germline V gene are MGHRA and YSYEKL. Deletions cut 1 base from V and 0 bases from J, with 10 bases between. This CDR3 has 15 amino acids. CDR3 protein: CASSQGGLFSYEQYF. The CDR3 nucleotides are TGCGCCAGCAGCCAAGGAGGCTTGTTCTCCTACGAGCAGTACTTC.

DNA for the CDR3: TGCAGCGTTGGTTGGGGGGGGCGGGGAGAGCAGTTCTTC. Its protein product is CSVGWGGRGEQFF. The rearrangement uses TRBV29-1 and TRBJ2-1; tentative D call: TRBD2 (7 bases). The CDR3 loop spans 13 amino acids. V was shortened by 4 bases and J by 10 bases, with 17 bases between the two germline ends. CDR1 and CDR2 from the germline V gene are SQVTM and ANQGSEA.

The J gene is TRBJ1-5, the V gene TRBV29-1, with TRBD1 matching over 8 bases. Germline values: CDR1 SQVTM, CDR2 ANQGSEA. The CDR3 is 15 amino acids. The V segment lost 3 bases and the J segment 3 bases; nucleotides outside the gene matches: 7. Here the CDR3 reads CSVDPDRGLNQPQHF. In nucleotides, the CDR3 is TGCAGCGTTGACCCCGACAGGGGCCTCAATCAGCCCCAGCATTTT.

The chain joins TRBV19 to TRBJ2-1; 13 bases line up with TRBD2. The CDR3 sequence is 15 residues long. Losses at the gene ends were 9 bases for V and 6 bases for J; bases not matched to a gene: 8. Looked up from germline, CDR1 is LNHDA and CDR2 is SQIVND (reference sequence). Here the CDR3 reads CASLWTSGGFNEQFF. As DNA, the CDR3 is TGTGCCAGCCTTTGGACTAGCGGGGGTTTCAATGAGCAGTTCTTC.

This chain uses TRBV7-3 with TRBJ2-2; 13 bases match TRBD2. The length of the CDR3 is 17 residues. Trimming took 5 bases from V and 8 from J; bases not matched to a gene: 11. Per germline, CDR1 SGHTA and CDR2 FQGTGA. CDR3: CASSKTGLAGFKGELFF. The CDR3, as DNA: TGTGCCAGCAGCAAAACGGGACTAGCGGGGTTCAAGGGGGAGCTGTTTTTT.

The J gene is TRBJ1-2, the V gene TRBV5-6; no clear D gene. Germline V gene data show CDR1 as SGHDT and CDR2 as YYEEEE. Trimming left V 3 bases short and J 3 bases short, with 9 bases between. The CDR3 runs to 13 residues. CDR3 coding DNA: TGTGCCAGCAGCTCGCAGGCCCACTATGGCTACACCTTC. It specifies CASSSQAHYGYTF.

The chain joins TRBV7-9 to TRBJ2-7, with TRBD2 identical over 8 bases. CDR3 size: 11 residues. CDR1 is SEHNR, CDR2 FQNEAQ, per germline (reference sequence). V gave up 5 bases and J gave up 13 bases; unmatched junction bases: 7. The CDR3 DNA reads TGTGCCAGCAGCGACGGGGGGGCCGTCTACGTC. This codes for CASSDGGAVYV.

The V call is TRBV9, the J call TRBJ1-1; 9 bases are a match to TRBD1. Germline lookup yields CDR1 SGDLS and CDR2 YYNGEE. The CDR3 length is 17 residues. Trimming at V came to 6 bases and at J to 5 bases, leaving 17 bases not matched to a gene. CDR3 bases: TGTGCCAGCACCACCGGGACAGGGCCGCGCCGGCTTACTGAAGCTTTCTTT. Protein: CASTTGTGPRRLTEAFF.

V is TRBV28 and J is TRBJ1-1; tentative D call: TRBD1 (6 bases). Germline V gene sequence: CDR1 MDHEN, CDR2 SYDVKM. The CDR3 spans 14 residues. The V end lost 4 bases, the J end lost 1 base, and 10 bases lay between the germline ends. The CDR3 is CASSSTGTNTEAFF. DNA of the CDR3: TGTGCCAGCAGTTCGACAGGTACGAACACTGAAGCTTTCTTT.

V and J are TRBV30 and TRBJ2-3, with 9 bases lining up with TRBD2. V dropped 0 bases and J dropped 2; count of bases not matched to a gene: 3. Germline CDR1 is GTSNPN and CDR2 is SVGIG (reference sequence). This CDR3 comprises 15 residues. This chain's CDR3 is CAWSVSSGNTDTQYF. The DNA for the CDR3 is TGTGCCTGGAGTGTCTCTAGCGGGAACACAGATACGCAGTATTTT.

The CDR3 spells CASSGTVYGYTF. CDR3 coding DNA: TGTGCCAGCAGCGGGACAGTTTATGGCTACACCTTC. The chain combines TRBV2 with TRBJ1-2; TRBD1 aligns across 7 bases. This CDR3 is built from 12 residues. Germline lookup yields CDR1 SNHLY and CDR2 FYNNEI. J lost 5 bases, V lost 6 bases, and 3 bases had no gene match.

J is TRBJ2-5 and V is TRBV7-2; a possible D gene is TRBD1 (5 bases). This CDR3 has 14 residues. Per germline, CDR1 SGHTA and CDR2 FQGNSA. V was cut by 2 bases and J by 4 bases, with 11 bases left in between. CDR3 nucleotide sequence: TGTGCCAGCAGCTTATTCGGCAGGGCAGAGACCCAGTACTTC. The encoded protein is CASSLFGRAETQYF.

This clone was recorded only once. The V call is TRBV4-3, the J call TRBJ2-1; 9 bases line up with TRBD1. Trimming took 5 bases from V and 3 from J; bases not matched to a gene: 5. The CDR3 covers 15 residues. Germline V gives CDR1 LGHNA, CDR2 YSLEER. The CDR3: CASSSRDRVYNEQFF. The CDR3 DNA is TGCGCCAGCAGCTCCCGGGACAGGGTCTACAATGAGCAGTTCTTC.

This clone was observed once. This chain joins TRBV9 and TRBJ2-1; 10 bases are shared with TRBD2. The CDR3 spans 17 residues. Germline trimming cut 0 bases from V and 0 bases from J; bases unmatched to any gene: 3. Germline V CDR1 and CDR2: SGDLS, YYNGEE. CDR3 sequence: CASSVALAGDSYNEQFF. The CDR3 nucleotides read TGTGCCAGCAGCGTAGCTCTAGCGGGGGACTCCTACAATGAGCAGTTCTTC.

J is TRBJ2-3 and V is TRBV7-2; the D gene is possibly TRBD2 (6 bases). Looked up from germline, CDR1 is SGHTA and CDR2 is FQGNSA. V lost 5 bases, J lost 0 bases, and 15 bases lay in between. The CDR3 is made up of 16 amino acids. CDR3 amino acids: CASSPMWGTSTDTQYF. CDR3 in DNA: TGTGCCAGCAGCCCCATGTGGGGGACTAGCACAGATACGCAGTATTTT. Combining the CDR3 with reference TRBV7-2 and TRBJ2-3 gives the whole variable domain GAGVSQSPSNKVTEKGKDVELRCDPISGHTALYWYRQSLGQGLEFLIYFQGNSAPDKSGLPSDRFSAERTGGSVSTLTIQRTQQEDSAVYLCASSPMWGTSTDTQYFGPGTRLTVL.

This clone was seen a few times. The germline gene is not matched at one end of the junction; a read error may be the cause. This CDR3 is CSARGGTGF. The CDR3 region has the DNA TGCAGTGCTAGAGGTGGCACGGGGTTC. This rearrangement joins TRBV20-1 to TRBJ2-7, with a possible D match to TRBD2 (5 bases). CDR3 length: 9 amino acids. The germline V gene encodes CDR1 DFQATT and CDR2 SNEGSKA (reference sequence).

The chain is built from TRBV25-1 and TRBJ1-5, with D unclear. The CDR3 has 13 amino acids. The germline V gene encodes CDR1 MGHDK and CDR2 SYGVNS. Trimming stripped 2 bases from V and 4 bases from J, with 6 bases between. CDR3 bases: TGTGCCAGCAGTGAACTTTCGAATCAGCCCCAGCATTTT. It specifies CASSELSNQPQHF.